These 10 T cell receptor beta chains came from one sample sequenced in a study of blood T cell repertoires in COVID-19. Produced via immunoSEQ multiplex PCR; TCRdb's table is partial and in-frame only. Of under 300,000 clones listed, 85% were seen once; the top ten hold approximately 12%. The source material was peripheral blood. Every receptor here comes from a human donor in a cohort sampled during active COVID-19.

The chain has TRBV27 and TRBJ2-4; 9 bases are shared with TRBD2. V was pared by 9 bases and J by 2 bases, with 8 bases of the junction left unmatched. The CDR3 runs 15 residues. In germline, CDR1 is MNHEY, CDR2 SMNVEV (reference sequence). The CDR3 coding sequence is TGTGCCAGTGGAGCGGCGGGAGGGCCCAAAAACATTCAGTACTTC. It specifies CASGAAGGPKNIQYF.

The genes are TRBV4-3 and TRBJ2-1; D is unresolved. The ends were cut back, 1 base at V and 3 bases at J, with 7 bases in the middle. The CDR3 has 14 residues. Germline lookup yields CDR1 LGHNA and CDR2 YSLEER. The chain's CDR3 is CASSQGSGYNEQFF. DNA for the CDR3: TGCGCCAGCAGCCAAGGATCCGGCTACAATGAGCAGTTCTTC.

The chain has TRBV15 and TRBJ2-7, with a possible D match to TRBD1 (7 bases). Trimming took off 9 bases at V and 1 base at J, with 10 bases between the two ends. The CDR3 runs 12 residues. The germline V gene encodes CDR1 LNHNV and CDR2 YYDKDF (reference sequence). The CDR3 here is CATAGQSYEQYF. CDR3 DNA sequence: TGTGCCACGGCGGGACAGTCCTACGAGCAGTACTTC. The variable domain in full, with the rest retrieved from reference TRBV15 and TRBJ2-7, is DAMVIQNPRYQVTQFGKPVTLSCSQTLNHNVMYWYQQKSSQAPKLLFHYYDKDFNNEADTPDNFQSRRPNTSFCFLDIRSPGLGDTAMYLCATAGQSYEQYFGPGTRLTVT.

The V and J genes are TRBV10-3 and TRBJ2-7; TRBD1 is a possible D gene (6 bases). CDR1 is ENHRY and CDR2 is SYGVKD in the germline V gene. CDR3 size: 14 residues. The V end lost 7 bases, the J end lost 1 base, and 14 bases lay between the germline ends. CDR3 bases: TGTGCCATCACCCAAAGACAGGAGTCCTACGAGCAGTACTTC. Translating it yields CAITQRQESYEQYF.

This chain connects TRBV30 to TRBJ1-4; TRBD1 is a possible D gene (6 bases). This CDR3 has 11 amino acids. Trimming removed 2 bases at V and 8 bases at J, with 6 bases between. The germline V gene encodes CDR1 GTSNPN and CDR2 SVGIG (reference sequence). CDR3 amino acids: CAWSTGEKLFF. CDR3 DNA: TGTGCCTGGAGTACAGGGGAAAAACTGTTTTTT.

This clone appeared a single time. The genes are TRBV6-5 and TRBJ2-1, with D possibly being TRBD2 (6 bases). In germline, CDR1 is MNHEY, CDR2 SVGAGI. Between the trimmed V and J ends, which lost 0 bases and 9 bases, there was a span of 12 bases. CDR3 length: 14 residues. The CDR3 region is CASSYSRGNSEQFF. CDR3 nucleotides: TGTGCCAGCAGTTACTCGCGGGGAAACAGTGAGCAGTTCTTC.

The V gene is TRBV30, the J gene TRBJ1-1, with 8 bases fitting TRBD1. This CDR3 region has 12 residues. V lost 4 bases and J lost 8; bases outside the gene matches: 6. CDR1 and CDR2 from the germline V gene are GTSNPN and SVGIG (reference sequence). CDR3 nucleotide sequence: TGTGCCTGGACGTCTCCAGGGGGCGAAGCTTTCTTT. This translates into CAWTSPGGEAFF.

The chain recombines TRBV10-2 with TRBJ2-1, with 9 bases aligning to TRBD2. V trimming: 11 bases; J trimming: 5 bases; junction bases outside the gene matches: 10. Germline CDR1 WSHSY, CDR2 SAAADI. This CDR3 is 14 amino acids long. The CDR3 sequence is CAALGSGRNNEQFF. As DNA, the CDR3 is TGCGCCGCCCTGGGGAGCGGGAGGAACAATGAGCAGTTCTTC.

The genes are TRBV28 and TRBJ1-1, with 7 positions matching TRBD1. The germline gives CDR1 MDHEN, CDR2 SYDVKM. Losses at the gene ends were 6 bases for V and 0 bases for J; bases not matched to a gene: 10. The CDR3 loop spans 16 amino acids. In DNA form, the CDR3 reads TGTGCCAGCAGGGAGGGGGCAGGGGTAATGAACACTGAAGCTTTCTTT. It codes for CASREGAGVMNTEAFF.

The chain uses TRBV5-1 and TRBJ2-1; 7 bases agree with TRBD2. This CDR3 spans 17 amino acids. After removal of 0 bases from V and 7 bases from J, the junction contained 13 bases not matched to a gene. Germline assignment: CDR1 SGHRS and CDR2 YFSETQ. The CDR3 bases are TGCGCCAGCAGCTTGGCCTCCCCAGGACTAGTTGGAAATGAGCAGTTCTTC. This gives the protein CASSLASPGLVGNEQFF.